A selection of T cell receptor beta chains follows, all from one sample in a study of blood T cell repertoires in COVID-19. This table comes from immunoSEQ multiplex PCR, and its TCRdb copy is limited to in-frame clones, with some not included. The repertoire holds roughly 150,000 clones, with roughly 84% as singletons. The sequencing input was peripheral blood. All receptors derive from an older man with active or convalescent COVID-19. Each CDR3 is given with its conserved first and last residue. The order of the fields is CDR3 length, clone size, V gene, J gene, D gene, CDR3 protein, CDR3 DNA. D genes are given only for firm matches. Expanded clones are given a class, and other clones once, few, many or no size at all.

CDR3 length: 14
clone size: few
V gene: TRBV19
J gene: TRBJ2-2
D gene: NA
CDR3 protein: CASSISRNTGELFF
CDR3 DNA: TGTGCCAGTAGTATTAGCAGAAACACCGGGGAGCTGTTTTTT

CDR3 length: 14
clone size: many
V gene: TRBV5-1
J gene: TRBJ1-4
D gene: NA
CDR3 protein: CASRGTAGNEKLFF
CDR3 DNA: TGCGCCAGCAGGGGCACCGCAGGGAATGAAAAACTGTTTTTT

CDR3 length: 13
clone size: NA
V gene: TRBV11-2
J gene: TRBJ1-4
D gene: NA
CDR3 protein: CASGGRRTEKLFF
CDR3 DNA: TGTGCCAGCGGCGGGAGGAGAACTGAAAAACTGTTTTTT

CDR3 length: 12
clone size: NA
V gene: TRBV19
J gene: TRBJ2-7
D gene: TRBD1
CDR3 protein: CASRGDSYEQYF
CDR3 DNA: TGTGCCAGTAGAGGGGACAGCTACGAGCAGTACTTC

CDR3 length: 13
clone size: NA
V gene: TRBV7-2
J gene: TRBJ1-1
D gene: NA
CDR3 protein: CASSLVEDTEAFF
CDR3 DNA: TGTGCCAGCAGCTTAGTGGAGGACACTGAAGCTTTCTTT

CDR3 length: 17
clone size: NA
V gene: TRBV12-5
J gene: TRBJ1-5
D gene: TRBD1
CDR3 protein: CASGLPTGPYSNQPQHF
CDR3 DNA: TGTGCTAGTGGTTTGCCGACAGGGCCTTATAGCAATCAGCCCCAGCATTTT

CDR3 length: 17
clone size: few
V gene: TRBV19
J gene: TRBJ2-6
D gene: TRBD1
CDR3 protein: CASSAGQGFAGANVLTF
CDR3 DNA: TGTGCCAGTAGTGCCGGACAGGGGTTCGCTGGGGCCAACGTCCTGACTTTC

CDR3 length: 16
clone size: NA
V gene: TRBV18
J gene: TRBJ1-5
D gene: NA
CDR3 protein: CASSPRSGGTDQPQHF
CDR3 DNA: TGTGCCAGCTCACCGCGGAGTGGCGGGACGGATCAGCCCCAGCATTTT

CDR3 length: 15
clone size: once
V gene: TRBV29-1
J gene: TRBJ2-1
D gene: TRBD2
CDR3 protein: CSVGAGGRSYNEQFF
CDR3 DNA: TGCAGCGTTGGGGCGGGGGGACGTTCCTACAATGAGCAGTTCTTC

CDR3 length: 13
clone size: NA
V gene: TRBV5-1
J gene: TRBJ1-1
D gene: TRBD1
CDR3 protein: CASRTGTGRRAFF
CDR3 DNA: TGCGCCAGCAGAACCGGGACAGGGCGTAGAGCTTTCTTT

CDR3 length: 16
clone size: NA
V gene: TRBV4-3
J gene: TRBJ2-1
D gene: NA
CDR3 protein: CASSQGGGSSYNEQFF
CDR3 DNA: TGCGCCAGCAGCCAAGGGGGCGGTAGCTCCTACAATGAGCAGTTCTTC

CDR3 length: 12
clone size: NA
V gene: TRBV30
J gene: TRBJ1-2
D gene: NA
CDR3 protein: CAWEPQSYGYTF
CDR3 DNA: TGTGCCTGGGAGCCACAGAGCTATGGCTACACCTTC

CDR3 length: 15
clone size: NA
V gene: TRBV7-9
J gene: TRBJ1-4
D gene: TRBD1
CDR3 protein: CASSSKTTGDEKLFF
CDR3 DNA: TGTGCCAGCAGCTCTAAAACGACAGGGGATGAAAAACTGTTTTTT

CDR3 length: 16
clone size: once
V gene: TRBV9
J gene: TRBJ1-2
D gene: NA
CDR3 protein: CASSEGRGEGVYGYTF
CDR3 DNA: TGTGCCAGCAGCGAGGGTCGGGGGGAAGGAGTCTATGGCTACACCTTC

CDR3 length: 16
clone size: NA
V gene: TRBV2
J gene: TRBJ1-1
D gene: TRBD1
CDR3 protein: CASRWDSAIMNTEAFF
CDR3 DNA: TGTGCCAGCAGATGGGACAGCGCCATTATGAACACTGAAGCTTTCTTT

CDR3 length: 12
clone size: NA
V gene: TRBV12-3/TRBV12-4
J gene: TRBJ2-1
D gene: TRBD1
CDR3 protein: CASSPTGDEQFF
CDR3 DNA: TGTGCCAGCAGCCCCACAGGGGATGAGCAGTTCTTC

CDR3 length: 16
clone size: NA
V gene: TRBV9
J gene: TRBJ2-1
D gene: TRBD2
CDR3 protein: CASSKASGSSYNEQFF
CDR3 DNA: TGTGCCAGCAGCAAAGCTAGCGGGAGCTCCTACAATGAGCAGTTCTTC

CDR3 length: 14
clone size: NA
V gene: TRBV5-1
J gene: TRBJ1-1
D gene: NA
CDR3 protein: CASSLISRGTEAFF
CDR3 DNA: TGCGCCAGCAGCTTGATTAGCCGGGGCACTGAAGCTTTCTTT

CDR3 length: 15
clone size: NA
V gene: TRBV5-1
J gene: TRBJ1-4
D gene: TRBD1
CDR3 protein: CASSLGGTVNEKLFF
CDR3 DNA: TGCGCCAGCAGCTTGGGAGGGACAGTAAATGAAAAACTGTTTTTT

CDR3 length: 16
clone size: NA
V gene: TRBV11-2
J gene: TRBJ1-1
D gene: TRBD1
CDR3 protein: CASSLPPGGRNTEAFF
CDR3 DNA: TGTGCCAGCAGCTTACCTCCAGGGGGTAGGAACACTGAAGCTTTCTTT

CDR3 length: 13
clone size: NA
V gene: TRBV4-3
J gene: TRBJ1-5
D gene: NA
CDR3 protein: CASSFERGQPQHF
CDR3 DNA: TGCGCCAGCAGCTTCGAAAGGGGACAGCCCCAGCATTTT

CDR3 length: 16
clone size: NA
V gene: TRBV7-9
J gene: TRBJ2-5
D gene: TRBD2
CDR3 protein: CASSSSSGEPGETQYF
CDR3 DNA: TGTGCCAGCAGCTCATCTAGCGGGGAGCCGGGTGAGACCCAGTACTTC

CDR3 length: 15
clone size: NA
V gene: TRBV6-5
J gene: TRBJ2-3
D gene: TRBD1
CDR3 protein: CASIAGQGRTDTQYF
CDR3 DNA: TGTGCCAGCATTGCGGGACAGGGTAGGACAGATACGCAGTATTTT

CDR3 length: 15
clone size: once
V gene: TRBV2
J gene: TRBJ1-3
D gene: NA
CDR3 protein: CASRNQGVYGNTIYF
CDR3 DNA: TGTGCCAGCCGAAACCAAGGGGTGTACGGAAACACCATATATTTT

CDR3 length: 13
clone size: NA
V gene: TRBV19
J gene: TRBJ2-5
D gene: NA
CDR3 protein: CASSSQGAETQYF
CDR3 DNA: TGTGCCAGTAGTAGCCAGGGTGCAGAGACCCAGTACTTC

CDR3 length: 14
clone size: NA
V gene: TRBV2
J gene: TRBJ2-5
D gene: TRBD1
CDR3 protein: CASSPQTGGQTQYF
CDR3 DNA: TGTGCCAGCAGTCCCCAGACAGGGGGCCAGACCCAGTACTTC

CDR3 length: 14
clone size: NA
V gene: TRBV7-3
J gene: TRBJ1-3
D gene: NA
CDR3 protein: CASSAGPSGNTIYF
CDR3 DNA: TGTGCCAGCAGCGCAGGCCCCAGTGGAAACACCATATATTTT

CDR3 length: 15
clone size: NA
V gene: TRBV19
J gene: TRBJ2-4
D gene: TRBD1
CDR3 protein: CASSPRQGSKNIQYF
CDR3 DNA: TGTGCCAGTAGTCCACGACAGGGGTCCAAAAACATTCAGTACTTC

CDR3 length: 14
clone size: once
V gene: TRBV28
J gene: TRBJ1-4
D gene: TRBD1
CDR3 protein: CASSIQGKNEKLFF
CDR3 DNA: TGTGCCAGCAGCATACAGGGGAAAAATGAAAAACTGTTTTTT

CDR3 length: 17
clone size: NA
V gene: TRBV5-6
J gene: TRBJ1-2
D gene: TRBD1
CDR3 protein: CASSLASIMGQGYGYTF
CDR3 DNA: TGTGCCAGCAGCTTGGCCTCAATTATGGGACAGGGCTATGGCTACACCTTC

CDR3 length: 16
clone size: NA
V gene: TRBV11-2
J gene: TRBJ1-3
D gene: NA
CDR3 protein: CASSLDWAISGNTIYF
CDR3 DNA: TGTGCCAGCAGCTTAGATTGGGCGATCTCTGGAAACACCATATATTTT

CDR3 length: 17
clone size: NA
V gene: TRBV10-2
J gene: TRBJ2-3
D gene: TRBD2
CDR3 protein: CASSDQGVAGVKDTQYF
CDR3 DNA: TGCGCCAGCAGTGATCAGGGGGTAGCGGGAGTAAAAGATACGCAGTATTTT

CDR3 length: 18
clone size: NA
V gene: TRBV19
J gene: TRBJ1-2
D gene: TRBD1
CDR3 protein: CASSLRQGRGGSNYGYTF
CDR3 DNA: TGTGCCAGTAGTCTCCGACAGGGGAGAGGGGGCTCTAACTATGGCTACACCTTC

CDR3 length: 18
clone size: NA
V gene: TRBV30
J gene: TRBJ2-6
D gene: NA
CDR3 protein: CAWSVWGVPIGGANVLTF
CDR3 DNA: TGTGCCTGGAGTGTATGGGGGGTCCCCATTGGTGGGGCCAACGTCCTGACTTTC

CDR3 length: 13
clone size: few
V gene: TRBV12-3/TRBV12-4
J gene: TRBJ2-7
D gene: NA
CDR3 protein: CASRLGGTYEQYF
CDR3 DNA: TGTGCCAGCAGGCTAGGTGGGACTTACGAGCAGTACTTC

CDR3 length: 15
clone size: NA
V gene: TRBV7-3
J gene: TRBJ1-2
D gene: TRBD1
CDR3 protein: CASSPGTGGSDGYTF
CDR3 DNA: TGTGCCAGCAGCCCCGGGACAGGGGGATCAGATGGCTACACCTTC

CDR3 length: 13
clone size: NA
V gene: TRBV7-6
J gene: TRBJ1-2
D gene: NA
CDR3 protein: CASSFQGIYGYTF
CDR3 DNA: TGTGCCAGCAGCTTCCAGGGGATCTATGGCTACACCTTC

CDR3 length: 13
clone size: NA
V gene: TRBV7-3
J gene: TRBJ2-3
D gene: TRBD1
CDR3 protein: CASSLGGQPSQYF
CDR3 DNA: TGTGCCAGCAGCTTAGGGGGACAGCCATCGCAGTATTTT

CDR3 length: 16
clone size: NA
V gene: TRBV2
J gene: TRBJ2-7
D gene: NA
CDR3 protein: CASSGRGGAPSYEQYF
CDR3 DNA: TGTGCCAGCAGCGGCCGTGGAGGGGCTCCTTCCTACGAGCAGTACTTC

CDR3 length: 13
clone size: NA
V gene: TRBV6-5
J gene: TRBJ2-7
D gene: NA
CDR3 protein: CASKAGASYEQYF
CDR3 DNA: TGTGCCAGCAAGGCGGGGGCAAGCTACGAGCAGTACTTC

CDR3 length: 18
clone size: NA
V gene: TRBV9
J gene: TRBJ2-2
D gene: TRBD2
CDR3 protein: CASSVAASGGANTGELFF
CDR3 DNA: TGTGCCAGCAGCGTAGCTGCTAGCGGGGGTGCGAACACCGGGGAGCTGTTTTTT

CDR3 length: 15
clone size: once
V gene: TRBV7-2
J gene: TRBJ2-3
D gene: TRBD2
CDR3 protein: CASSLTSGSMDTQYF
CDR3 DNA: TGTGCCAGCAGCCTGACTAGCGGGAGTATGGATACGCAGTATTTT